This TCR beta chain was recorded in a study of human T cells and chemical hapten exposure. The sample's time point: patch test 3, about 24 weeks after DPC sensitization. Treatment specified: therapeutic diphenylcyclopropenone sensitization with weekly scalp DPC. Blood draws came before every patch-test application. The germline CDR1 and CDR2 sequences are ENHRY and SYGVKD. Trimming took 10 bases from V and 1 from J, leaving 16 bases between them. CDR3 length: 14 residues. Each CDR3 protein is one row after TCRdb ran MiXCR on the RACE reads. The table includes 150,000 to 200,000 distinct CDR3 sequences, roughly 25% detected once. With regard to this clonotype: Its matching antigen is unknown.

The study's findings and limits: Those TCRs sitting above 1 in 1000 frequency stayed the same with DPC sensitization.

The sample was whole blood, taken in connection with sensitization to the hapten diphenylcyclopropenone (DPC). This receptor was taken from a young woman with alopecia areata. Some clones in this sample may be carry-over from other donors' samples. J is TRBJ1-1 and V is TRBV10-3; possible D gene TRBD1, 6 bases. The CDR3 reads CATRDVQGNTEAFF. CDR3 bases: TGTGCCACGCGGGACGTACAGGGGAACACTGAAGCTTTCTTT.